The sample holds many counts of the clone carrying this T cell receptor (beta chain). What it binds is unknown. Germline values: CDR1 SGHKS, CDR2 YYEKEE (reference sequence). CDR3 length: 13 residues. V gave up 1 base and J gave up 17 bases, with 18 bases separating them. TCRdb redid the calling of the RACE reads with MiXCR, one entry per CDR3 protein. The top ten clones hold less than 2% of a sample with roughly 50,000 distinct CDR3 sequences, just under 10% of them seen once. Specified time point: patch test 2, 6 weeks after DPC sensitization. Treatment reported: therapeutic diphenylcyclopropenone sensitization with weekly scalp DPC. Someone pulled total RNA out of unfractionated whole blood. This sample is drawn from a study of human T cells and chemical hapten exposure. Across the study: Patch tests applied 0.01% DPC to the upper back and were scored after 6 days. There were per-sample TCR yield variations, arising mainly from small pooled library volume differences.

Study results and limitations: PT1 expanded TCR counts and patch test score were linked, and their correlation was positive.

The sample here was whole blood, taken in connection with sensitization to the hapten diphenylcyclopropenone (DPC). The chain is built from TRBV5-5 and TRBJ1-4, with TRBD1 as a possible D gene (5 bases). This sequence originates from a woman in her 50s with alopecia areata. Some clones in this sample may be carry-over from other donors' samples. CDR3 amino acids: CASSLPRDGRIFF. The CDR3 coding sequence is TGTGCCAGCAGCTTGCCCCGGGACGGCCGGATTTTTTTT.